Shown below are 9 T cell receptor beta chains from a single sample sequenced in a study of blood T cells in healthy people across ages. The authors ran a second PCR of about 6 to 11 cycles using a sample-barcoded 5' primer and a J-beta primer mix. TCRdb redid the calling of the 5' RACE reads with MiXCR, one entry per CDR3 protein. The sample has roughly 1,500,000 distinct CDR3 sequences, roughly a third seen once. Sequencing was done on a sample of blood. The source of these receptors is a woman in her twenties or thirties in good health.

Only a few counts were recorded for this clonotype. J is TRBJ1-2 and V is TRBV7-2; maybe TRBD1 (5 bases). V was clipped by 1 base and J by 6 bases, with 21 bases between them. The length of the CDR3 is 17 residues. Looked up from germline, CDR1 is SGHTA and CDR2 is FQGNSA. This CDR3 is CASSLGGRAFSTHGYTF. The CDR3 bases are TGTGCCAGCAGCTTAGGCGGCAGGGCTTTCTCCACCCATGGCTACACCTTC.

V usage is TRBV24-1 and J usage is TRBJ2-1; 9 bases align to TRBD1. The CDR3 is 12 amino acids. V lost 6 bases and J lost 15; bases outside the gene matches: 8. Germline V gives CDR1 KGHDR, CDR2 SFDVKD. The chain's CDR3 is CATSSWTGVPFF. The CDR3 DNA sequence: TGTGCCACCAGTTCCTGGACAGGGGTACCGTTCTTC.

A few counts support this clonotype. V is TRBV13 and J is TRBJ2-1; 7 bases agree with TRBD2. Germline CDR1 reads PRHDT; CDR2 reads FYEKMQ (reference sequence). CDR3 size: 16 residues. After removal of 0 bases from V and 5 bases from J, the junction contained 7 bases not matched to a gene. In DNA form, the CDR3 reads TGTGCCAGCAGCTTAGGGCGGGGGTCTTACAACAATGAGCAGTTCTTC. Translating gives CASSLGRGSYNNEQFF.

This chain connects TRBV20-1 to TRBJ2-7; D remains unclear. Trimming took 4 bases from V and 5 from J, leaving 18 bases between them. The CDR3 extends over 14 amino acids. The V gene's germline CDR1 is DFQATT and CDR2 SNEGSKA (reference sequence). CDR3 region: CSANSAASVDEQYF. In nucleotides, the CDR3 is TGCAGTGCTAACAGCGCGGCGAGCGTGGACGAGCAGTACTTC.

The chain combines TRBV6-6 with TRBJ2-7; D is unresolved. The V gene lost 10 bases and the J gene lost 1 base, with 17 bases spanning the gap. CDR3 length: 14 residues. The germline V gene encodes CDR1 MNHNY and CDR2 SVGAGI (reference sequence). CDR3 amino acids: CATEAPRPSYEQYF. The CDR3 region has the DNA TGTGCCACGGAAGCGCCGAGGCCTTCCTACGAGCAGTACTTC.

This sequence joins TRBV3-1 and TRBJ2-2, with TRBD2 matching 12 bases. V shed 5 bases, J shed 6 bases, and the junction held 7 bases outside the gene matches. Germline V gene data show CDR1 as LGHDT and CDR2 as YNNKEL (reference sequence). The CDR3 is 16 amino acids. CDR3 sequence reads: CASSWTSGAGAGELFF. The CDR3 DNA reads TGTGCCAGCAGCTGGACTAGCGGGGCTGGCGCCGGGGAGCTGTTTTTT.

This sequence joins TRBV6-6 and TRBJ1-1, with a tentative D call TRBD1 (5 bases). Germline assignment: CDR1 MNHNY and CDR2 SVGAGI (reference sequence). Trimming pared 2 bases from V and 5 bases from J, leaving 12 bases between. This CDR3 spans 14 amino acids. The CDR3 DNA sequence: TGTGCCAGCAGTTACGGCTTCGGGGGAACTGAAGCTTTCTTT. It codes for CASSYGFGGTEAFF.

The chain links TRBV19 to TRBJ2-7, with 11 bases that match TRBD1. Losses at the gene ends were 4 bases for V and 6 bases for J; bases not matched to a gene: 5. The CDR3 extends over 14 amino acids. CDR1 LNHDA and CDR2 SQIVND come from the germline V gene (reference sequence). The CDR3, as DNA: TGTGCCAGTAGTACGACCGGGACAGGGGGCGAGCAGTACTTC. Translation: CASSTTGTGGEQYF.

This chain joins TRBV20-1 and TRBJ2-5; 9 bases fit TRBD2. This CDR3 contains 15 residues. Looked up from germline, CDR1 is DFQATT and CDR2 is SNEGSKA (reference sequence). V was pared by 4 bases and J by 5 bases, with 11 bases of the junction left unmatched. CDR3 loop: CSATWVAGEAETQYF. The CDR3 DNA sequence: TGCAGTGCTACCTGGGTAGCGGGGGAGGCGGAGACCCAGTACTTC.